There are a few counts of the clone carrying this T cell receptor (beta chain). No antigen is known for it. The data were obtained in a study of T cells after yellow fever vaccination. The study's findings and limits: Bulk-population clonotypes that are abundant could appear as contaminants in FACS-sorted repertoires.

V was pared by 4 bases and J by 2 bases, with 4 bases between. Germline lookup yields CDR1 DFQATT and CDR2 SNEGSKA (reference sequence). This CDR3 comprises 11 residues. TCRdb called the 5' RACE reads again in MiXCR, with one record for every CDR3 protein. The table lists almost 600,000 distinct CDR3 sequences, roughly 12% of them singletons. The sequence was collected from a young man who received the YFV17D yellow fever vaccine. The chain recombines TRBV20-1 with TRBJ2-3; D remains unclear. The material was PBMCs, obtained on the day of the yellow fever booster vaccination. CDR3 loop: CSATLTDTQYF. The CDR3 bases are TGCAGTGCTACCCTCACAGATACGCAGTATTTT.